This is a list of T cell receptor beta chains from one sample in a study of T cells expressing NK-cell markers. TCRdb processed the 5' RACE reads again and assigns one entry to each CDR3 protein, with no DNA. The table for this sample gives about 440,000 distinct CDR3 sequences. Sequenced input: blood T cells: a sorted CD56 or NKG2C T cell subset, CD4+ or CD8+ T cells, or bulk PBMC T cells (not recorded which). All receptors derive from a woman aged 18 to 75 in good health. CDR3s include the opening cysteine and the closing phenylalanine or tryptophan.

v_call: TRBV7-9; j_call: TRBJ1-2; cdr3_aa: CASSSPGTRVYGYTF
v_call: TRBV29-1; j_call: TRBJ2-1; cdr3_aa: CSALTGPSNEQFF
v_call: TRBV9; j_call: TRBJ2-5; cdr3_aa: CASSPGFRETQYF
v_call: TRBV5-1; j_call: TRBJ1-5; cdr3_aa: CASSLVDRGCRNQPQHF
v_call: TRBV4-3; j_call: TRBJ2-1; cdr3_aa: CASSQDYGTSGHNEQFF
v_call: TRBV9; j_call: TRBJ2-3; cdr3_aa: CASSVVSADTQYF
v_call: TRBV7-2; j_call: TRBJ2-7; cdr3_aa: CASSLSPGKRANEQYF
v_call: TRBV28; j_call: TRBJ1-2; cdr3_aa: CASSLGTGLYGYTF
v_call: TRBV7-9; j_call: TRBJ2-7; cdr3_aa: CASSLSVRLHYEQYF
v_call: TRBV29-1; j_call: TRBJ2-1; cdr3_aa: CSVEPRDSYNEQFF
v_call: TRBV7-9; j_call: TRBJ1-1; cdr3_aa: CASSLRTGSKAFF
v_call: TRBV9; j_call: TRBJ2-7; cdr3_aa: CASSVTSGTEQYF
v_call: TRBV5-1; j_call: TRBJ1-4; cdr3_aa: CASTGDSLNEKLFF
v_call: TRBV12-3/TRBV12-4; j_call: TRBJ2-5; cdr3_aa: CASSTWDSLGYF
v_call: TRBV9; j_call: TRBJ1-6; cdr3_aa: CASSVDPRGVDNSPLHF
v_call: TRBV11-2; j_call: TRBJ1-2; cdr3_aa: CASSLVRTAYGYTF
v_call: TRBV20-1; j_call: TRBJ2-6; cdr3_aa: CSASLSTSGANVLTF
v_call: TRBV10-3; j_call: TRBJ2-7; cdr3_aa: CAISEQGEAEQYF
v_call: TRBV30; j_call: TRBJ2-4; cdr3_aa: CAWSAAGYSKNIQYF
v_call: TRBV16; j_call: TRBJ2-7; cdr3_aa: CASSLLFGGATYEQYF
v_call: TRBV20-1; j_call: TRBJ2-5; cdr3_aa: CSAEGGGFETQYF
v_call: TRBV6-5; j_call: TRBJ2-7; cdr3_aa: CASSYLEGVYEQYF
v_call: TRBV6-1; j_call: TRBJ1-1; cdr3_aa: CASSGQVTENTEAFF
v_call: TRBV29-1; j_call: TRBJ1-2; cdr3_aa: CSVERQGNYGYTF